This T cell receptor (beta chain) came from a study of cytomegalovirus exposure and HLA in healthy donors. This CDR3 has 15 residues. From germline, CDR1 is SGHRS and CDR2 YFSETQ. V dropped 6 bases and J dropped 7; count of bases not matched to a gene: 14. Vbeta (60) and Jbeta (13) primers were used in the PCR. Only in-frame clones appear in the TCRdb table, and some are missing; sequencing was by immunoSEQ multiplex PCR. The table shows 150,000 or so clones, with roughly 73% occurring only once. The material sequenced was PBMCs. J is TRBJ2-5 and V is TRBV5-1, with TRBD2 matching over 8 bases. This receptor was identified in a woman aged 25-40 years in good health and CMV-seronegative. DNA of the CDR3: TGCGCCAGCACCCCGGGTCGGGGGGGCCCCGGGACCCAGTACTTC. Translating gives CASTPGRGGPGTQYF.